This T cell receptor (beta chain) is drawn from a study of blood T cells in healthy people across ages. Germline lookup yields CDR1 ENHRY and CDR2 SYGVKD. V lost 4 bases to trimming and J lost 7 bases; unmatched junction nucleotides: 9. The CDR3 totals 15 residues. For the second PCR, which ran for roughly 6 to 12 cycles, a sample-barcoded 5' primer and a J-beta primer mix were used. TCRdb reprocessed the 5' RACE reads via MiXCR and lists one record per CDR3 protein. The sample gives hundreds of thousands of distinct CDR3 sequences, around a quarter of which show up once; about 3% is in the top ten. Another study also made use of these data, one on T cells of mothers and their children.

Input material: blood. The sequence derives from a boy aged 5-17 years in good health. The gene calls are TRBV10-3 and TRBJ2-5; 10 bases map to TRBD2. The CDR3 is CAISVASGGKGTQYF. CDR3 nucleotide sequence: TGTGCCATCAGTGTTGCTAGCGGGGGAAAGGGGACCCAGTACTTC.